Below, 30 T cell receptor beta chains from the same sample are listed, as sequenced in a study of CD8 T cells in ankylosing spondylitis. From the 5' RACE reads, TCRdb called clonotypes with MiXCR, one entry per CDR3 protein. The data show hundreds of thousands of distinct CDR3 sequences, around 8% seen once. The source material was blood, either unsorted or a sorted T cell fraction (not recorded which). These receptors all stem from a female donor with ankylosing spondylitis or in good health (not recorded which).

This clonotype has a count of ten or more. The chain recombines TRBV7-9 with TRBJ1-2; weak D call: TRBD1 (6 bases). Germline values: CDR1 SEHNR, CDR2 FQNEAQ (reference sequence). This CDR3 has 14 amino acids. V shed 5 bases and J shed 8 bases, with 18 bases lying between them. CDR3 region: CASSPIRGQEGYTF. The CDR3 DNA is TGTGCCAGCAGCCCCATCCGGGGGCAAGAGGGCTACACCTTC.

This clonotype was counted ten times or more. The rearrangement joins TRBV7-9 to TRBJ2-7; no firm D call. CDR3 length: 13 residues. Germline V gene data show CDR1 as SEHNR and CDR2 as FQNEAQ (reference sequence). V shed 4 bases and J shed 4 bases, with 11 bases lying between them. CDR3: CASSSDKTYEQYF. The DNA for the CDR3 is TGTGCCAGCAGCTCCGACAAGACTTACGAGCAGTACTTC.

This clonotype showed up just a few times. J is TRBJ1-2 and V is TRBV30, with D hard to call. Germline-derived CDR1 and CDR2 are GTSNPN and SVGIG (reference sequence). V lost 2 bases and J 2 bases, leaving 9 bases between the germline ends. The CDR3 covers 13 residues. CDR3 in amino acids: CAWSNSLNYGYTF. In DNA form, the CDR3 reads TGTGCCTGGAGTAACAGCTTAAACTATGGCTACACCTTC.

The table lists this clonotype with many counts. The chain joins TRBV4-1 to TRBJ2-5; D remains unclear. This CDR3 has 13 amino acids. CDR1 is MGHRA and CDR2 is YSYEKL in the germline V gene. Trimming took off 4 bases at V and 5 bases at J, with 11 bases between the two ends. The chain's CDR3 is CASSLANLETQYF. The CDR3 region has the DNA TGCGCCAGCAGCCTCGCGAACTTGGAGACCCAGTACTTC.

This clonotype was seen at least ten times. The rearrangement joins TRBV3-1 to TRBJ2-3; no firm D call. This CDR3 region has 14 residues. Trimming pared 4 bases from V and 3 bases from J, leaving 11 bases between. Germline CDR1 and CDR2: LGHDT and YNNKEL (reference sequence). This CDR3 is CASSPSSRTDTQYF. DNA of the CDR3: TGTGCCAGCAGCCCATCCTCCAGGACAGATACGCAGTATTTT.

This chain uses TRBV6-5 with TRBJ2-2; D may be TRBD1 or TRBD2 (5 bases each). The CDR3 runs to 14 residues. Trimming pared 2 bases from V and 1 base from J, leaving 5 bases between. Germline values: CDR1 MNHEY, CDR2 SVGAGI. CDR3 sequence reads: CASSYGGNTGELFF. CDR3 nucleotide sequence: TGTGCCAGCAGTTACGGGGGGAACACCGGGGAGCTGTTTTTT.

The table lists this clonotype with a few counts. This sequence joins TRBV11-1 and TRBJ2-7; 10 nucleotides agree with TRBD1. CDR3 length: 15 residues. The ends lost 1 base at V and 6 bases at J; junction bases unmatched: 6. Germline V lookup: CDR1 SGHAT, CDR2 FQDESV (reference sequence). The CDR3 reads CASSLVPGQGSEQYF. Here the CDR3 DNA reads TGTGCCAGCAGCTTAGTCCCGGGACAGGGGTCCGAGCAGTACTTC.

The sample holds many counts of this clonotype. The chain combines TRBV5-1 with TRBJ1-4; 7 nucleotides match TRBD1. V was clipped by 4 bases and J by 7 bases; unmatched bases: 7. Germline assignment: CDR1 SGHRS and CDR2 YFSETQ. There are 14 residues in the CDR3. CDR3 nucleotides: TGCGCCAGCAGCCTGGGGGACAGAGGTGAAAAACTGTTTTTT. Amino acids: CASSLGDRGEKLFF.

This clonotype was recorded many times. The rearrangement links TRBV19 to TRBJ1-5, with D maybe TRBD1 (6 bases). Germline V gene data show CDR1 as LNHDA and CDR2 as SQIVND (reference sequence). This CDR3 is built from 15 residues. Trimming removed 5 bases from V and 0 bases from J, with 11 bases in between. The CDR3: CASSFQGNSNQPQHF. For the CDR3, the DNA is TGTGCCAGTAGTTTCCAGGGGAATAGCAATCAGCCCCAGCATTTT.

Ten or more counts support this clonotype. The V gene is TRBV4-3, the J gene TRBJ1-5, with D unresolved. Germline V gene sequence: CDR1 LGHNA, CDR2 YSLEER. The CDR3 loop spans 14 amino acids. Trimming stripped 0 bases from V and 1 base from J, with 4 bases between. Here the CDR3 reads CASSQDSSNQPQHF. CDR3 nucleotide sequence: TGCGCCAGCAGCCAAGATTCCAGCAATCAGCCCCAGCATTTT.

This clonotype was found many times. V usage is TRBV5-1 and J usage is TRBJ2-3; D unclear. V lost 2 bases to trimming and J lost 0 bases, with 10 bases between them. In germline, CDR1 is SGHRS, CDR2 YFSETQ. CDR3 length: 15 residues. CDR3 amino acids: CASSFFLMSTDTQYF. The CDR3 nucleotides are TGCGCCAGCAGCTTCTTTCTGATGAGCACAGATACGCAGTATTTT.

This clonotype was recorded many times. V gene TRBV5-1 combines with J gene TRBJ2-3, with 10 bases lining up with TRBD2. CDR3 size: 13 residues. From germline, CDR1 is SGHRS and CDR2 YFSETQ. J was trimmed by 5 bases and V by 5 bases; bases with no gene match: 2. The CDR3 DNA reads TGCGCCAGCAGTACTAGCGGGAAAGATACGCAGTATTTT. Translation: CASSTSGKDTQYF.

The table lists this clonotype with many counts. The chain employs TRBV20-1 and TRBJ2-7; D is perhaps TRBD2 (7 bases). V was trimmed by 4 bases and J by 0 bases, leaving 22 bases between them. Germline CDR1 reads DFQATT; CDR2 reads SNEGSKA (reference sequence). CDR3 length: 17 amino acids. The CDR3 protein is CSANGGAGSMGSYEQYF. CDR3 coding DNA: TGCAGTGCTAATGGGGGGGCAGGGTCGATGGGCTCCTACGAGCAGTACTTC.

This clonotype appeared many times. This chain links TRBV6-1 with TRBJ2-7, with 14 bases that match TRBD2. Germline CDR1 reads MNHNS; CDR2 reads SASEGT. The CDR3 consists of 18 residues. Unmatched junction bases numbered 13, after V lost 5 bases and J lost 4 bases. The DNA for the CDR3 is TGTGCCAGCAGTAATTCCGGGACTAGCGGGAGTTATGGTTACGAGCAGTACTTC. Translation gives CASSNSGTSGSYGYEQYF.

In its sample, this clonotype was seen many times. The chain recombines TRBV4-3 with TRBJ1-1; D is undetermined. Germline CDR1 is LGHNA and CDR2 is YSLEER. V was pared by 4 bases and J by 4 bases, with 13 bases between. The CDR3 is made up of 14 amino acids. CDR3 region: CASSREIVGTEAFF. The DNA for the CDR3 is TGCGCCAGCAGCCGAGAAATAGTGGGCACTGAAGCTTTCTTT.

This clonotype was seen repeatedly, ten times or more. The CDR3 loop is CASSLARLEDTQYF. DNA for the CDR3: TGTGCCAGCAGCTTAGCCCGGTTGGAGGATACGCAGTATTTT. J is TRBJ2-3 and V is TRBV11-2; D gene uncertain. The CDR3 has 14 residues. Per the germline V gene, CDR1 is SGHAT and CDR2 is FQNNGV. V lost 1 base to trimming and J lost 6 bases, with 11 bases between them.

This clonotype was seen ten or more times. The chain links TRBV7-8 to TRBJ1-5; D ambiguous. V was pared by 0 bases and J by 4 bases, with 13 bases between. Looked up from germline, CDR1 is SGHVS and CDR2 is FQNEAQ. The CDR3 runs 16 residues. This chain's CDR3 is CASSLATGSPNQPQHF. Written as DNA, the CDR3 is TGTGCCAGCAGCTTAGCGACCGGGAGTCCAAATCAGCCCCAGCATTTT.

The chain combines TRBV7-8 with TRBJ2-1; the match to TRBD1 covers 9 bases. The CDR3 runs to 14 residues. After removal of 8 bases from V and 6 bases from J, the junction contained 8 bases not matched to a gene. CDR1 is SGHVS, CDR2 FQNEAQ, per germline. CDR3 in DNA: TGTGCCAGCTTTAGGGACAGGGTTAGCAATGAGCAGTTCTTC. It specifies CASFRDRVSNEQFF.

This clonotype was seen many times. The chain uses TRBV7-9 and TRBJ2-1; D is possibly TRBD2 (5 bases). This CDR3 is 16 amino acids long. V gave up 5 bases and J gave up 7 bases, with 21 bases separating them. Germline CDR1 is SEHNR and CDR2 is FQNEAQ (reference sequence). The DNA of the CDR3 is TGTGCCAGCAGCCCCCGGACTCCGCCGTTGGGGAATGAGCAGTTCTTC. This encodes CASSPRTPPLGNEQFF.

This clonotype occurred many times. This sequence joins TRBV9 and TRBJ2-7; 9 nucleotides align to TRBD1. The germline gives CDR1 SGDLS, CDR2 YYNGEE. This CDR3 has 14 residues. V lost 3 bases and J lost 5; bases outside the gene matches: 6. As DNA, the CDR3 is TGTGCCAGCAGCGCTGGGACAGGGAGAGACGAGCAGTACTTC. Protein product: CASSAGTGRDEQYF.

In this sample, this clonotype turned up many times. The chain uses TRBV6-1 and TRBJ2-1; 7 positions match TRBD1. CDR1 and CDR2 (germline): MNHNS, SASEGT. This CDR3 contains 14 residues. After removal of 6 bases from V and 5 bases from J, the junction contained 7 bases not matched to a gene. The CDR3 DNA reads as TGTGCCAGCAGGCGCACAGGGGCCAACAATGAGCAGTTCTTC. Its translation is CASRRTGANNEQFF.

This clonotype showed up many times. The CDR3 bases are TGTGCCAGCAGCCAGAGAACCATGAAGACAGATACGCAGTATTTT. It encodes CASSQRTMKTDTQYF. The chain is built from TRBV12-3 or TRBV12-4 and TRBJ2-3; D unresolved. The CDR3 runs to 15 residues. V lost 6 bases to trimming and J lost 3 bases, with 16 bases between them.

This clonotype was observed many times. The rearrangement links TRBV28 to TRBJ2-7, with TRBD2 matching 9 bases. V shed 3 bases and J 1 base; nucleotides not matched to a gene: 7. This CDR3 is 16 amino acids long. Germline V CDR1 and CDR2: MDHEN, SYDVKM. Written as DNA, the CDR3 is TGTGCCAGCAGTTTTTCCCTAGCGGGATTGTCCTACGAGCAGTACTTC. Its protein product is CASSFSLAGLSYEQYF. The entire variable domain, with the rest obtained from reference TRBV28 and TRBJ2-7, is as follows: DVKVTQSSRYLVKRTGEKVFLECVQDMDHENMFWYRQDPGLGLRLIYFSYDVKMKEKGDIPEGYSVSREKKERFSLILESASTNQTSMYLCASSFSLAGLSYEQYFGPGTRLTVT.

This clonotype was counted many times. V usage is TRBV11-2 and J usage is TRBJ1-1; D gene ambiguous. There are 12 residues in the CDR3. V was shortened by 6 bases and J by 4 bases, with 9 bases between the two germline ends. Per the germline V gene, CDR1 is SGHAT and CDR2 is FQNNGV. DNA for the CDR3: TGTGCCAGCAGTCCAAGGCCCACTGAAGCTTTCTTT. Protein: CASSPRPTEAFF.

This clonotype was observed a few times. The chain carries TRBV7-2 and TRBJ2-7, with a tentative D call TRBD1 (5 bases). Trimming left V 3 bases short and J 1 base short, with 13 bases between. Germline V gene lookup returns CDR1 SGHTA and CDR2 FQGNSA. The length of the CDR3 is 15 residues. This CDR3 reads CASSFNRWNSYEQYF. CDR3 bases: TGTGCCAGCAGCTTTAACAGGTGGAATTCCTACGAGCAGTACTTC.

This clonotype has a count of ten or more. The chain uses TRBV28 and TRBJ2-5; TRBD1 is a possible D gene (6 bases). The CDR3 has 16 residues. Germline loops: CDR1 MDHEN, CDR2 SYDVKM. Trimming stripped 8 bases from V and 5 bases from J, with 24 bases between. The CDR3 DNA sequence: TGTGCCAGCCTGACCCCGAGTGGGGGCGCCGGGGAGACCCAGTACTTC. It specifies CASLTPSGGAGETQYF. The whole variable domain, filled in from reference TRBV28 and TRBJ2-5, reads DVKVTQSSRYLVKRTGEKVFLECVQDMDHENMFWYRQDPGLGLRLIYFSYDVKMKEKGDIPEGYSVSREKKERFSLILESASTNQTSMYLCASLTPSGGAGETQYFGPGTRLLVL.

This clonotype was detected ten times or more. J is TRBJ2-1 and V is TRBV20-1; D is ambiguous. From germline, CDR1 is DFQATT and CDR2 SNEGSKA (reference sequence). V was shortened by 7 bases and J by 5 bases, with 6 bases between the two germline ends. The CDR3 totals 10 residues. DNA of the CDR3: TGCAGTGGGCTAAACAATGAGCAGTTCTTC. Translation: CSGLNNEQFF.

This clonotype was seen ten or more times. The chain employs TRBV25-1 and TRBJ2-6; D is uncertain. The V and J ends lost 10 bases and 0 bases respectively, with 4 bases between them. CDR1 and CDR2 (germline): MGHDK, SYGVNS. The length of the CDR3 is 12 residues. The CDR3 loop is CATTSGANVLTF. CDR3 in DNA: TGTGCCACAACCTCTGGGGCCAACGTCCTGACTTTC.

Remarks on this clonotype: Since a much larger clone is just one base distant, this may be a read error. As DNA, the CDR3 is TGTGCCAGCAGTTTCCAGGCCAGGAGCGGAGAGACCCAGTACTTC. Translated, it gives CASSFQARSGETQYF. The J gene is TRBJ2-5, the V gene TRBV27; perhaps TRBD2 as D (5 bases). CDR3 size: 15 residues. Trimming pared 3 bases from V and 4 bases from J, leaving 15 bases between. The V gene's germline CDR1 is MNHEY and CDR2 SMNVEV (reference sequence).

This clonotype has ten or more counts. This chain joins TRBV24-1 and TRBJ1-4; D not certain. There are 13 residues in the CDR3. The germline V gene encodes CDR1 KGHDR and CDR2 SFDVKD. V was pared by 4 bases and J by 5 bases, with 7 bases between. Here the CDR3 DNA reads TGTGCCACCAGTGACGGACCGAATGAAAAACTGTTTTTT. This sequence encodes CATSDGPNEKLFF.